Below, 32 T cell receptor beta chains from the same sample are listed, as sequenced in a study of T-cell memory formation after mild COVID-19. Each CDR3 protein gets one entry after TCRdb re-called the 5' RACE reads with MiXCR. The sample carries around 340,000 distinct CDR3 sequences, approximately 15% recorded once. Sequencing used PBMCs or a T cell subset sorted from them (not recorded which). Source of these receptors: a man aged 18 to 29 who had mild COVID-19 (a few samples of this study predate the infection). Cell type and time point are not known.

The chain couples TRBV19 to TRBJ2-5; D possibly corresponds to TRBD1 (6 bases). The germline V and J ends were trimmed by 3 bases and 5 bases, with 16 bases remaining between them. Germline V CDR1 and CDR2: LNHDA, SQIVND (reference sequence). CDR3 length: 15 amino acids. The CDR3 loop reads CASSIDQQGWETQYF. CDR3 sequence (DNA): TGTGCCAGTAGTATTGACCAACAGGGTTGGGAGACCCAGTACTTC.

The chain recombines TRBV30 with TRBJ2-7; D may be TRBD1 (5 bases). The germline V and J ends were trimmed by 0 bases and 2 bases, with 5 bases remaining between them. Germline loops: CDR1 GTSNPN, CDR2 SVGIG (reference sequence). CDR3 length equals 12 residues. Written as DNA, the CDR3 is TGTGCCTGGAGTGTCAGGGCCTACGAGCAGTACTTC. Translation gives CAWSVRAYEQYF.

This clonotype turned up a few times. The gene calls are TRBV5-1 and TRBJ1-2, with D perhaps matching TRBD1 (5 bases). The CDR3 is 15 residues long. Trimming removed 0 bases at V and 8 bases at J, with 17 bases between. The V gene's germline CDR1 is SGHRS and CDR2 YFSETQ. CDR3 sequence reads: CASSLGTDPGGGYTF. The CDR3 DNA sequence: TGCGCCAGCAGCTTGGGGACCGACCCCGGGGGAGGCTACACCTTC.

This clonotype was found many times. The chain employs TRBV4-2 and TRBJ2-3; TRBD2 aligns across 16 bases. Trimming cost V 5 bases and J 6 bases; bases outside gene matches: 11. The CDR3 is 18 residues long. Germline V gene lookup returns CDR1 LGHNA and CDR2 YNFKEQ. The CDR3 nucleotides are TGTGCCAGCAGCTGGCCCGGGACTAGCGGGGGGGCCATGGATACGCAGTATTTT. This encodes CASSWPGTSGGAMDTQYF.

This clonotype appeared a few times. The CDR3 spells CASRDRTGSEKLFF. CDR3 coding DNA: TGTGCCAGCAGGGACCGGACAGGGTCTGAAAAACTGTTTTTT. V is TRBV2 and J is TRBJ1-4; 8 bases agree with TRBD1. The CDR3 spans 14 residues. The junction had 7 bases not matched to a gene; V was cut back by 6 bases and J by 7 bases. The germline V gene encodes CDR1 SNHLY and CDR2 FYNNEI.

This clonotype was seen a handful of times. This chain joins TRBV11-2 and TRBJ2-7; D could derive from TRBD1 or TRBD2 (5 bases each). Germline V gene data show CDR1 as SGHAT and CDR2 as FQNNGV. The CDR3 extends over 13 amino acids. V lost 5 bases, J lost 6 bases, and 14 bases lay in between. The CDR3 DNA reads TGTGCCAGCAGCCCAGGCCGGGGCCTCGAGCAGTACGTC. Translating gives CASSPGRGLEQYV.

V gene TRBV5-1 combines with J gene TRBJ2-1; TRBD2 matches 9 bases. With 4 bases clipped from V and 6 bases from J, the junction kept 11 bases outside the gene matches. Germline lookup yields CDR1 SGHRS and CDR2 YFSETQ. The CDR3 has 16 amino acids. CDR3 amino acids: CASSGQAGGSGNEQFF. For the CDR3, the DNA is TGCGCCAGCAGCGGTCAAGCGGGGGGCTCCGGCAATGAGCAGTTCTTC.

The gene calls are TRBV19 and TRBJ1-1, with D maybe TRBD1 (5 bases). The CDR3 sequence is 14 residues long. V was cut by 5 bases and J by 5 bases, with 15 bases left in between. Germline V gives CDR1 LNHDA, CDR2 SQIVND (reference sequence). In nucleotides, the CDR3 is TGTGCCAGTAGTTTGTTGCCAGGGTATACTGAAGCTTTCTTT. Translated: CASSLLPGYTEAFF.

The V and J genes are TRBV4-1 and TRBJ2-2, with a tentative D call TRBD1 (6 bases). This CDR3 has 14 amino acids. V lost 3 bases and J 5 bases, leaving 10 bases between the germline ends. Germline CDR1 and CDR2: MGHRA and YSYEKL. Here the CDR3 reads CASSHSGVTGELFF. In nucleotides, the CDR3 is TGCGCCAGCAGCCATTCAGGGGTTACCGGGGAGCTGTTTTTT.

The genes are TRBV12-3 or TRBV12-4 and TRBJ2-1; D unclear. This CDR3 spans 13 amino acids. V lost 7 bases to trimming and J lost 5 bases, with 12 bases between them. For the CDR3, the DNA is TGTGCCAGCACCCAAGGCTTCCACAATGAGCAGTTCTTC. Its protein is CASTQGFHNEQFF.

Only a few counts were recorded for this clonotype. The chain links TRBV27 to TRBJ2-3; D is undetermined. The CDR3 is 15 amino acids. V lost 4 bases to trimming and J lost 1 base, with 12 bases between them. CDR1 is MNHEY and CDR2 is SMNVEV in the germline V gene (reference sequence). Here the CDR3 reads CASSSALSGTDTQYF. In DNA form, the CDR3 reads TGTGCCAGCAGTTCAGCCCTTTCTGGCACAGATACGCAGTATTTT.

The J gene is TRBJ2-5, the V gene TRBV7-2; TRBD1 matches 8 bases. This CDR3 has 13 amino acids. The V segment lost 8 bases and the J segment 5 bases; nucleotides outside the gene matches: 7. From germline, CDR1 is SGHTA and CDR2 FQGNSA. The CDR3: CASRDRPGETQYF. Written as DNA, the CDR3 is TGTGCCAGCCGGGACAGGCCTGGGGAGACCCAGTACTTC. The whole variable domain, remainder taken from reference TRBV7-2 and TRBJ2-5, is GAGVSQSPSNKVTEKGKDVELRCDPISGHTALYWYRQSLGQGLEFLIYFQGNSAPDKSGLPSDRFSAERTGGSVSTLTIQRTQQEDSAVYLCASRDRPGETQYFGPGTRLLVL.

The V call is TRBV2, the J call TRBJ2-1, with TRBD1 matching over 9 bases. From germline, CDR1 is SNHLY and CDR2 FYNNEI. Unmatched junction bases numbered 4, after V lost 5 bases and J lost 2 bases. CDR3 size: 15 residues. CDR3 sequence (DNA): TGTGCCAGCAGTTGGACAGGGGCGACCTACAATGAGCAGTTCTTC. Translation: CASSWTGATYNEQFF.

This clonotype has a handful of counts. The V call is TRBV4-1, the J call TRBJ2-3; D is tentatively TRBD1 or TRBD2 (5 bases each). V was trimmed by 0 bases and J by 6 bases, leaving 13 bases between them. Germline values: CDR1 MGHRA, CDR2 YSYEKL. CDR3 length equals 15 residues. The CDR3 is CASSQDPWGTDTQYF. The CDR3 bases are TGCGCCAGCAGCCAAGATCCCTGGGGGACGGATACGCAGTATTTT.

This chain uses TRBV24-1 with TRBJ2-5, with 7 bases matching TRBD1. The CDR3 sequence is 14 residues long. V trimming: 7 bases; J trimming: 5 bases; junction bases outside the gene matches: 9. Germline CDR1 KGHDR, CDR2 SFDVKD. The CDR3 region is CATRKTGSGETQYF. CDR3 DNA: TGTGCCACCAGAAAGACAGGGAGCGGCGAGACCCAGTACTTC.

The chain is built from TRBV4-1 and TRBJ2-4, with a possible D match to TRBD2 (5 bases). The CDR3 has 15 residues. Germline V gene sequence: CDR1 MGHRA, CDR2 YSYEKL. The V end was cut by 1 base, the J end by 1 base, with 8 bases between. For the CDR3, the DNA is TGCGCCAGCAGCCAAGGCTTAGCGGCCAAAAACATTCAGTACTTC. Translation gives CASSQGLAAKNIQYF.

Written as DNA, the CDR3 is TGCGCCAGCAGCTTGGAGGGGTACAATCAGCCCCAGCATTTT. Translated, it gives CASSLEGYNQPQHF. This rearrangement joins TRBV5-1 to TRBJ1-5, with a weak D call TRBD1 (5 bases). Trimming pared 0 bases from V and 3 bases from J, leaving 7 bases between. This CDR3 comprises 14 residues. The germline V gene encodes CDR1 SGHRS and CDR2 YFSETQ.

The sample holds a few counts of this clonotype. The V gene is TRBV12-3 or TRBV12-4, the J gene TRBJ2-5, with 8 positions matching TRBD1. The CDR3 extends over 18 amino acids. V was pared by 4 bases and J by 1 base, with 14 bases of the junction left unmatched. CDR3 loop: CASSSPTGTGALQETQYF. The CDR3 DNA sequence: TGTGCCAGCAGTTCGCCGACCGGGACAGGAGCCCTCCAAGAGACCCAGTACTTC.

This clonotype appeared a few times. The chain is built from TRBV18 and TRBJ2-3; D is tentatively TRBD1 or TRBD2 (5 bases each). The CDR3 consists of 18 residues. V was trimmed by 1 base and J by 3 bases, leaving 20 bases between them. Looked up from germline, CDR1 is KGHSH and CDR2 is LQKENI. In DNA, the CDR3 is TGTGCCAGCTCACCACAGCGGTTCAGGGTTATAGGAACAGATACGCAGTATTTT. It yields the protein CASSPQRFRVIGTDTQYF.

In this sample, this clonotype turned up a few times. This chain links TRBV15 with TRBJ2-6; D not certain. CDR1 is LNHNV and CDR2 is YYDKDF in the germline V gene (reference sequence). V was trimmed by 0 bases and J by 0 bases, leaving 15 bases between them. CDR3 size: 19 residues. DNA for the CDR3: TGTGCCACCAGCAGAGATCGACAATACTATAGCTCTGGGGCCAACGTCCTGACTTTC. Its translation: CATSRDRQYYSSGANVLTF.

The chain joins TRBV3-1 to TRBJ2-1, with TRBD1 matching 8 bases. The junction had 6 bases not matched to a gene; V was cut back by 3 bases and J by 5 bases. Germline lookup yields CDR1 LGHDT and CDR2 YNNKEL (reference sequence). The CDR3 extends over 15 amino acids. The CDR3 spells CASSHLGTGHNEQFF. The CDR3 coding sequence is TGTGCCAGCAGCCATCTCGGGACAGGCCACAATGAGCAGTTCTTC.

In this sample, this clonotype turned up a few times. V usage is TRBV27 and J usage is TRBJ2-5; tentatively, D is TRBD1 or TRBD2 (5 bases each). The CDR3 extends over 18 amino acids. Trimming removed 1 base at V and 0 bases at J, with 18 bases between. Germline V gene sequence: CDR1 MNHEY, CDR2 SMNVEV (reference sequence). The CDR3 sequence: CASSLYWVRESDQETQYF. CDR3 nucleotides: TGTGCCAGCAGTTTATATTGGGTCAGGGAGTCTGACCAAGAGACCCAGTACTTC.

V and J are TRBV5-1 and TRBJ2-3; D is perhaps TRBD1 or TRBD2 (8 bases each). The ends were cut back, 4 bases at V and 1 base at J, with 13 bases in the middle. Germline V gives CDR1 SGHRS, CDR2 YFSETQ. The CDR3 has 15 residues. This chain's CDR3 is CASSRGGQGTDTQYF. The DNA for the CDR3 is TGCGCCAGCAGCCGGGGGGGACAGGGCACAGATACGCAGTATTTT.

Ten or more counts support this clonotype. The V call is TRBV15, the J call TRBJ2-7, with D possibly matching TRBD1 (6 bases). Trimming took 8 bases from V and 5 from J, leaving 13 bases between them. Germline lookup yields CDR1 LNHNV and CDR2 YYDKDF (reference sequence). The CDR3 covers 12 residues. The CDR3 DNA reads as TGTGCCACCGCACACCCAGGGGACGAGCAGTACTTC. This translates into CATAHPGDEQYF.

The chain combines TRBV7-9 with TRBJ2-7; 8 bases are shared with TRBD1. Per germline, CDR1 SEHNR and CDR2 FQNEAQ (reference sequence). The CDR3 contains 15 residues. With 1 base clipped from V and 1 base from J, the junction kept 3 bases outside the gene matches. CDR3 sequence (DNA): TGTGCCAGCAGCTTAGGACAGGGGCCTTCCTACGAGCAGTACGTC. Translation gives CASSLGQGPSYEQYV.

The J gene is TRBJ2-3, the V gene TRBV20-1, with D unclear. Looked up from germline, CDR1 is DFQATT and CDR2 is SNEGSKA (reference sequence). The CDR3 is 13 amino acids. CDR3 region: CSLKYPGWDTQYF. The CDR3 nucleotides read TGCAGCTTAAAGTACCCTGGGTGGGATACGCAGTATTTT.

This chain joins TRBV4-1 and TRBJ2-3; D uncertain. Trimming cost V 1 base and J 2 bases, with 7 bases left between them. The CDR3 covers 14 residues. Germline V gene lookup returns CDR1 MGHRA and CDR2 YSYEKL. CDR3 protein: CASSQVELTDTQYF. The CDR3 DNA sequence: TGCGCCAGCAGCCAAGTTGAGCTCACAGATACGCAGTATTTT.

This clonotype was seen at least ten times. The chain uses TRBV6-5 and TRBJ2-3; TRBD1 might be the D (6 bases). Deletions cut 0 bases from V and 4 bases from J, with 8 bases between. Germline CDR1 and CDR2: MNHEY and SVGAGI. This CDR3 region has 14 residues. DNA of the CDR3: TGTGCCAGCAGTTACTCGCAGGGGTCAGATACGCAGTATTTT. The encoded protein is CASSYSQGSDTQYF.

A word on this clonotype: Given a much more abundant clone one base away, this may be a read error. The chain carries TRBV6-6 and TRBJ1-1; D is undetermined. The CDR3 contains 11 residues. V gave up 7 bases and J gave up 9 bases, with 12 bases separating them. CDR1 MNHNY and CDR2 SVGAGI come from the germline V gene (reference sequence). The CDR3 coding sequence is TGTGCCAGCACCATGGGGTGGCAAGCTTTCTTT. Translating it yields CASTMGWQAFF.

The chain has TRBV6-5 and TRBJ2-2; D remains ambiguous. V lost 3 bases to trimming and J lost 3 bases, with 8 bases between them. The CDR3 runs 14 residues. The germline CDR1 and CDR2 sequences are MNHEY and SVGAGI. CDR3 region: CASSYGRYTGELFF. CDR3 in DNA: TGTGCCAGCAGTTATGGCCGGTACACCGGGGAGCTGTTTTTT.

This clonotype was seen a few times. The J gene is TRBJ1-3, the V gene TRBV5-1; no clear D gene. The CDR3 is 16 residues long. The V end lost 0 bases, the J end lost 0 bases, and 10 bases lay between the germline ends. The germline V gene encodes CDR1 SGHRS and CDR2 YFSETQ. Here the CDR3 DNA reads TGCGCCAGCAGCTTGGGACCTTCTAACTCTGGAAACACCATATATTTT. Protein sequence: CASSLGPSNSGNTIYF.

The V and J genes are TRBV24-1 and TRBJ2-1; 8 bases line up with TRBD2. V shed 3 bases and J 2 bases; nucleotides not matched to a gene: 11. The CDR3 length is 18 residues. Germline assignment: CDR1 KGHDR and CDR2 SFDVKD. The DNA of the CDR3 is TGTGCCACCAGTGATCCTTCCTCAAGCGGGAGAGCCTACAATGAGCAGTTCTTC. This encodes CATSDPSSSGRAYNEQFF.